These 5 T cell receptor beta chains were sequenced from one sample in a study of T cells in Graves' hyperthyroidism and ophthalmopathy. TCR beta CDR3 sequences were amplified from RNA transcripts. A first-round RT-PCR of the TCR CDR3 used the HTBI primer set. TCRdb ran MiXCR on the multiplex PCR reads and lists one entry per CDR3 protein. This table holds a few hundred thousand distinct CDR3 sequences, roughly 16% found once. Sequencing used blood. The source of these receptors is a woman aged 25 to 39 with Graves' ophthalmopathy.

The rearrangement joins TRBV13 to TRBJ2-2; the D gene is possibly TRBD1 (7 bases). CDR3 length: 17 amino acids. Deletions cut 5 bases from V and 5 bases from J, with 21 bases between. Germline loops: CDR1 PRHDT, CDR2 FYEKMQ (reference sequence). CDR3 DNA sequence: TGTGCCAGCAGCCCCCGCGGGACGCAGGGGGATACCGGGGAGCTGTTTTTT. This sequence encodes CASSPRGTQGDTGELFF. The full variable domain, with the rest looked up from reference TRBV13 and TRBJ2-2, is AAGVIQSPRHLIKEKRETATLKCYPIPRHDTVYWYQQGPGQDPQFLISFYEKMQSDKGSIPDRFSAQQFSDYHSELNMSSLELGDSALYFCASSPRGTQGDTGELFFGEGSRLTVL.

This clonotype was observed a few times. The chain carries TRBV6-2 or TRBV6-3 and TRBJ2-1; 14 bases are a match to TRBD2. CDR3 length equals 17 residues. Trimming removed 4 bases from V and 9 bases from J; junction bases left unmatched: 11. The germline CDR1 and CDR2 sequences are MNHEY and SVGEGT. The CDR3 DNA follows: TGTGCCAGCAGTTCCGGGACTAGCGGGAGTTGGGTTGGTGAGCAGTTCTTC. Amino acids: CASSSGTSGSWVGEQFF.

The chain is built from TRBV28 and TRBJ2-2; 7 bases fit TRBD1. CDR3 length: 17 residues. From germline, CDR1 is MDHEN and CDR2 SYDVKM. V gave up 8 bases and J gave up 3 bases; unmatched junction bases: 15. The CDR3 spells CASGSPTGTVYTGELFF. The CDR3 DNA is TGTGCCAGCGGATCGCCTACCGGGACAGTGTACACCGGGGAGCTGTTTTTT.

The chain is built from TRBV20-1 and TRBJ2-1, with 14 positions matching TRBD2. This CDR3 comprises 15 residues. Looked up from germline, CDR1 is DFQATT and CDR2 is SNEGSKA (reference sequence). The V and J ends lost 5 bases and 8 bases, in that order; junction bases with no gene match: 8. The CDR3: CSASTSGRASDEQFF. The CDR3 nucleotides are TGCAGTGCTTCGACTAGCGGGAGGGCTTCAGATGAGCAGTTCTTC.

In this sample, this clonotype turned up many times. The CDR3 spells CASSYSSYNEQFF. CDR3 nucleotides: TGTGCCAGCAGTTACAGCTCCTACAATGAGCAGTTCTTC. The chain recombines TRBV6-5 with TRBJ2-1; D is undetermined. The CDR3 is made up of 13 amino acids. Germline V gives CDR1 MNHEY, CDR2 SVGAGI. V was trimmed by 2 bases and J by 0 bases, leaving 2 bases between them.